Described below is a single TCR beta chain sequence and its context. The CDR3 is 12 residues long. The germline CDR1 and CDR2 sequences are LGHDT and YNNKEL (reference sequence). J was trimmed by 6 bases and V by 7 bases; bases with no gene match: 3. The Seattle site enrolled patients during active infection and followed them longitudinally. How the authors handled the data: For nucleated cells, counts were estimated from reference gene primer amplification. Using immunoSEQ multiplex PCR, the repertoire was profiled, and TCRdb retains in-frame clones only, with some absent. That table furnishes V, J and clone size, whereas the DNA furnished D and trimming. This table has more than 250,000 clones, around 88% appearing once. This sample stems from a study of blood T cell repertoires in COVID-19.

The chain combines TRBV3-1 (or the pseudogene TRBV3-2) with TRBJ2-1; 7 bases are a match to TRBD2. The TCR sequence derives from a woman younger than 45 with COVID-19, enrolled during active disease. The sample comprised peripheral blood. In nucleotides, the CDR3 is TGTGCCAGCAAAGCGGGGTCCAATGAGCAGTTCTTC. It translates to CASKAGSNEQFF.